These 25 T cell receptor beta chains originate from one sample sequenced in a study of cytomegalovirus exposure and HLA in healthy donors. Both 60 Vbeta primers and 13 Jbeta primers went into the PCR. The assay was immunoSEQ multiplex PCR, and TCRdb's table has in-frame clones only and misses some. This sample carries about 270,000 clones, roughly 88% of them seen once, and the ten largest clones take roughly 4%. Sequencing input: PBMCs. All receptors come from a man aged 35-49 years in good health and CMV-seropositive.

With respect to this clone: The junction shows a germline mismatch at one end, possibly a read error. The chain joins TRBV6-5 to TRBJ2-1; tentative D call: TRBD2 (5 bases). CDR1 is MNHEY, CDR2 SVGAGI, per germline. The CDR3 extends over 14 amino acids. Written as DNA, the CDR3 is TGTGCCAGCAGCCTCGTGGACTCCTACAATGAGCAGCTCTTC. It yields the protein CASSLVDSYNEQLF.

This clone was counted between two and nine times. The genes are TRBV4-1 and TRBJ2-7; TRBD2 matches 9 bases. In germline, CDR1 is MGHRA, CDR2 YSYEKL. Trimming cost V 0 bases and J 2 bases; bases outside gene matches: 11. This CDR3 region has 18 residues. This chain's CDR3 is CASSQDRGQRGAPYEQYF. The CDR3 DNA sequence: TGCGCCAGCAGCCAAGATCGGGGCCAGCGGGGGGCCCCCTACGAGCAGTACTTC.

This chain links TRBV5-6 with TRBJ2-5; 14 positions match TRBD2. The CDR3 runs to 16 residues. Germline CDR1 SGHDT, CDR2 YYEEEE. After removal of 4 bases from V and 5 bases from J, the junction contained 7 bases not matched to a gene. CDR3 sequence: CASSPGTSGSSETQYF. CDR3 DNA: TGTGCCAGCAGCCCCGGGACTAGCGGGAGTTCTGAGACCCAGTACTTC.

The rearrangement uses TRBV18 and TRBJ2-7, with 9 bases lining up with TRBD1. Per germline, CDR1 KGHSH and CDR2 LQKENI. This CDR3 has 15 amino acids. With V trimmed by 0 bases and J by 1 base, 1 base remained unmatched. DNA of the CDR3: TGTGCCAGCTCACCACCGGACAGGGGTTCCTACGAGCAGTACTTC. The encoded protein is CASSPPDRGSYEQYF.

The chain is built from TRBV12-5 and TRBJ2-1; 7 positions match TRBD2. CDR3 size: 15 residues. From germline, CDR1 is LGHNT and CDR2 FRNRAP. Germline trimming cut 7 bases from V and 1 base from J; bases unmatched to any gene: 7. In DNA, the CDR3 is TGTGCTAGTGCCCGTACTAGCGAGTCCTACAATGAGCAGTTCTTC. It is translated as CASARTSESYNEQFF.

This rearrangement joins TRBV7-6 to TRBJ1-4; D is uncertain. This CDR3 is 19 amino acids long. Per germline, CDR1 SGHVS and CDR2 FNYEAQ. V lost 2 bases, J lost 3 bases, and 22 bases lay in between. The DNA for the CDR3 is TGTGCCAGCAGCTTATCCCCAACGAAGAGAACCATGGCTAATGAAAAACTGTTTTTT. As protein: CASSLSPTKRTMANEKLFF. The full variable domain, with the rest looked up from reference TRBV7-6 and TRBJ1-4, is GAGVSQSPRYKVTKRGQDVALRCDPISGHVSLYWYRQALGQGPEFLTYFNYEAQQDKSGLPNDRFSAERPEGSISTLTIQRTEQRDSAMYRCASSLSPTKRTMANEKLFFGSGTQLSVL.

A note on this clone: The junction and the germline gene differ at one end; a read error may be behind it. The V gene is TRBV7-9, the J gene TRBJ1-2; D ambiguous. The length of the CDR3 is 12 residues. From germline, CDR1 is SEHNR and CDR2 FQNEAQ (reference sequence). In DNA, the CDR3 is TGTTCCAGCAGCATTAGAAACTATGGCTACACCTTC. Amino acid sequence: CSSSIRNYGYTF. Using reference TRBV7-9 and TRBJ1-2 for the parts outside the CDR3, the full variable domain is DTGVSQNPRHKITKRGQNVTFRCDPISEHNRLYWYRQTLGQGPEFLTYFQNEAQLEKSRLLSDRFSAERPKGSFSTLEIQRTEQGDSAMYLCSSSIRNYGYTFGSGTRLTVV.

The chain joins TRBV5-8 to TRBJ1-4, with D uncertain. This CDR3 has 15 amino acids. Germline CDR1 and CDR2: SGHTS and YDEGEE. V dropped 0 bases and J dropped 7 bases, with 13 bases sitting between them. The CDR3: CASSLGFGSGEKLFF. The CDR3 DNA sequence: TGTGCCAGCAGCTTGGGGTTCGGGTCGGGTGAAAAACTGTTTTTT.

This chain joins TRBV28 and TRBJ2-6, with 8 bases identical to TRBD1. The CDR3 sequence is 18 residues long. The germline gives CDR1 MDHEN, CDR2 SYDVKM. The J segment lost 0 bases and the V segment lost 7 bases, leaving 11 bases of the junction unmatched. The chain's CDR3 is CASTSMTGADSGANVLTF. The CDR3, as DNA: TGTGCCAGCACCTCCATGACAGGGGCTGACTCTGGGGCCAACGTCCTGACTTTC.

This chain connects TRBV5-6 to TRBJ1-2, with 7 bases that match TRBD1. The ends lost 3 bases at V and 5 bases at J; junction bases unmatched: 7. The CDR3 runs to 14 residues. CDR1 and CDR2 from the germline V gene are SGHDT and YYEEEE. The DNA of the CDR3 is TGTGCCAGCAGCTGGGGGACAGTCGAATATGGCTACACCTTC. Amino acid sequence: CASSWGTVEYGYTF.

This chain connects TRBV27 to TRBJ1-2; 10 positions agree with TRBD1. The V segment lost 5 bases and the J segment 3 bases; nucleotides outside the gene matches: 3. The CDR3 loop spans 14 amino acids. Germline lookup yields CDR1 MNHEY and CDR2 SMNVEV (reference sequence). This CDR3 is CASSRQGADYGYTF. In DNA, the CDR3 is TGTGCCAGCAGTAGACAGGGGGCGGACTATGGCTACACCTTC.

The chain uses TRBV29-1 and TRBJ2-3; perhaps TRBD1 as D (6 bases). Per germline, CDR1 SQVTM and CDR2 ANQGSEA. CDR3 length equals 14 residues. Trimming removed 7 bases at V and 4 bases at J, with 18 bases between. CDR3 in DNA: TGCAGCGCCCGGATCTCGTCAGGGGCAGATACGCAGTATTTT. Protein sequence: CSARISSGADTQYF.

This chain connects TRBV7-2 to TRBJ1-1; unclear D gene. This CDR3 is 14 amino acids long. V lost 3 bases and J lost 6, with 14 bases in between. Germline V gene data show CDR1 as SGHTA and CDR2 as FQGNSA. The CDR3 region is CASSFPFGYAEAFF. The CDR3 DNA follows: TGTGCCAGCAGCTTTCCTTTCGGGTATGCTGAAGCTTTCTTT. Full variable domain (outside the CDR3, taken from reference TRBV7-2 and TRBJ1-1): GAGVSQSPSNKVTEKGKDVELRCDPISGHTALYWYRQSLGQGLEFLIYFQGNSAPDKSGLPSDRFSAERTGGSVSTLTIQRTQQEDSAVYLCASSFPFGYAEAFFGQGTRLTVV.

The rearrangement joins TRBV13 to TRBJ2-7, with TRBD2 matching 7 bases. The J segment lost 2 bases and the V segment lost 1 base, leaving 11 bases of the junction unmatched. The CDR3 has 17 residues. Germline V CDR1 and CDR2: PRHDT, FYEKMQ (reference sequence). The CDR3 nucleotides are TGTGCCAGCAGCTTAGAACCTTCCGGGACTACGGCCTACGAGCAGTACTTC. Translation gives CASSLEPSGTTAYEQYF. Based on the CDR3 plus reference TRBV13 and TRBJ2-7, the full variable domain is AAGVIQSPRHLIKEKRETATLKCYPIPRHDTVYWYQQGPGQDPQFLISFYEKMQSDKGSIPDRFSAQQFSDYHSELNMSSLELGDSALYFCASSLEPSGTTAYEQYFGPGTRLTVT.

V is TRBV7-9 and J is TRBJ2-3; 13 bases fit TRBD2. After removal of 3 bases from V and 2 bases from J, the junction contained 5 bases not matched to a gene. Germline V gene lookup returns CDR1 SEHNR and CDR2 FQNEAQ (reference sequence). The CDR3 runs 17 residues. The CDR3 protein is CASSFFGTSGTTDTQYF. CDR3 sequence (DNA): TGTGCCAGCAGCTTTTTCGGGACTAGCGGGACCACAGATACGCAGTATTTT.

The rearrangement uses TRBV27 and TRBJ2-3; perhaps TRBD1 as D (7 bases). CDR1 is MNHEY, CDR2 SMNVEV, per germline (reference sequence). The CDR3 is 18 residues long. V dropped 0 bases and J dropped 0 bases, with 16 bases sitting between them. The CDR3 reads CASSLSRGGTVSTDTQYF. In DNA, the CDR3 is TGTGCCAGCAGTTTATCCCGTGGCGGGACAGTTAGCACAGATACGCAGTATTTT.

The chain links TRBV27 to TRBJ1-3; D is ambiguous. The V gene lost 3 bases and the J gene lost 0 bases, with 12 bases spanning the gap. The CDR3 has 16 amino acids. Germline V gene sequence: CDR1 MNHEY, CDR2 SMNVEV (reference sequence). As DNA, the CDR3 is TGTGCCAGCAGTTTGCGAGGCGGGCTCTCTGGAAACACCATATATTTT. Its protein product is CASSLRGGLSGNTIYF.

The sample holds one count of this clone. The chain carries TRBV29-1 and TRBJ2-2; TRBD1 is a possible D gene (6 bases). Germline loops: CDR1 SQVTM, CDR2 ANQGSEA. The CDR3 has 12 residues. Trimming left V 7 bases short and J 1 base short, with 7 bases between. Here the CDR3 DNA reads TGCAGCGCGGACAGGAACACCGGGGAGCTGTTTTTT. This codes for CSADRNTGELFF.

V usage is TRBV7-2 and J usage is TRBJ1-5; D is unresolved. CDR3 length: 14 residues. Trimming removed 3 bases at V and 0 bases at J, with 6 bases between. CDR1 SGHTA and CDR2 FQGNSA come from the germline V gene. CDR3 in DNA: TGTGCCAGCAGCTTCTATGATAGCAATCAGCCCCAGCATTTT. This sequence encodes CASSFYDSNQPQHF.

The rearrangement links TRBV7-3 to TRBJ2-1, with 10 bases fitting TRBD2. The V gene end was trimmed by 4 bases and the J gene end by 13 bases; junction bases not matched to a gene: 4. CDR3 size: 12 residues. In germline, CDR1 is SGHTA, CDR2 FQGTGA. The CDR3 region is CASSSSGRAQFF. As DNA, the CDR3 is TGTGCCAGCAGCTCCAGCGGGAGGGCCCAGTTCTTC.

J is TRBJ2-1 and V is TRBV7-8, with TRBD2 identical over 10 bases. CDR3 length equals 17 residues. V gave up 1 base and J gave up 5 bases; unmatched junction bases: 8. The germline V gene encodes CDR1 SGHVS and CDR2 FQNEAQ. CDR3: CASSLGVGTSAHNEQFF. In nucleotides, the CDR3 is TGTGCCAGCAGCTTAGGAGTCGGGACTAGCGCTCACAATGAGCAGTTCTTC.

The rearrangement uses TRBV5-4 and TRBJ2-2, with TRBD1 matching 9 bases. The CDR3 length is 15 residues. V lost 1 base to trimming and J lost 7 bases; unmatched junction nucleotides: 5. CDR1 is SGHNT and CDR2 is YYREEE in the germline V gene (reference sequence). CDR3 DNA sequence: TGTGCCAGCAGCTTGACAGGGGGCGGGAACGGGGAGCTGTTTTTT. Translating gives CASSLTGGGNGELFF.

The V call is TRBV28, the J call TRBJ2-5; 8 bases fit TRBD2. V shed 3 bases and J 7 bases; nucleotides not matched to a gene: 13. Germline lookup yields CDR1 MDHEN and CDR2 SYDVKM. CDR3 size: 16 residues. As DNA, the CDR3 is TGTGCCAGCAGTTTGGGAGCGGGAGAGATGTTAAGGACCCAGTACTTC. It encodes CASSLGAGEMLRTQYF. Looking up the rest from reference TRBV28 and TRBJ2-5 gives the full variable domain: DVKVTQSSRYLVKRTGEKVFLECVQDMDHENMFWYRQDPGLGLRLIYFSYDVKMKEKGDIPEGYSVSREKKERFSLILESASTNQTSMYLCASSLGAGEMLRTQYFGPGTRLLVL.

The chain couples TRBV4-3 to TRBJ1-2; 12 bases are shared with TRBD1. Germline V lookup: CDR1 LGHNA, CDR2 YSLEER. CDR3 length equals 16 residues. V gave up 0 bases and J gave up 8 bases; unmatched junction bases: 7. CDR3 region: CASSQDQGQGAWGYTF. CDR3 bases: TGCGCCAGCAGCCAAGATCAGGGACAGGGGGCGTGGGGCTACACCTTC.

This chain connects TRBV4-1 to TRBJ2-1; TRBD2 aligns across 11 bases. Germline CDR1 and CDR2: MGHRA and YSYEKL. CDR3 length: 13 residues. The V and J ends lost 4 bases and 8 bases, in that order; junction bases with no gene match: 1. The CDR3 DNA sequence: TGCGCCAGCAGCCGTAGCGGGAGGGATGAGCAGTTCTTC. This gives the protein CASSRSGRDEQFF.